The sequence of this T cell receptor beta chain was determined in a study of T-cell reconstitution after alpha-beta-depleted transplantation in children. This clonotype occurred a few times. Its antigen remains unknown. Overall study findings and caveats: One year after transplant, T-cell counts and diversity came mostly from newly produced T cells. TCRbeta diversity was high at day 60 in some patients (a result of surviving recipient T cells and thymic progenitors). About two months after transplant, alpha-beta T cells reportedly came from several hundred expanded graft clones.

During its preparation, the TCRbeta library received unique molecular identifiers. TCRdb passed the PCR reads through MiXCR, listing each CDR3 protein once. The data show hundreds of thousands of distinct CDR3 sequences, over 10% seen once. The germline V and J ends were trimmed by 3 bases and 0 bases, with 12 bases remaining between them. Germline CDR1 is DFQATT and CDR2 is SNEGSKA (reference sequence). CDR3 length: 15 residues. Source: PBMCs, mostly from graft donor cells, taken 360 days after TCRalphabeta/CD19-depleted stem cell transplant. This TCR was recovered from a male patient aged 5 to 17 who had a stem cell transplant for acute myeloid leukemia, so the T cells may come from the graft donor. The chain recombines TRBV20-1 with TRBJ2-1; D uncertain. The CDR3 loop is CSARASLSSYNEQFF. The CDR3 bases are TGCAGTGCTAGGGCCTCCTTGAGCTCCTACAATGAGCAGTTCTTC.